This TCR beta chain is from a study of CD8+ T cells in alopecia areata. Looking at the study overall: Treated patients swallowed 5 to 10 mg of oral tofacitinib twice daily. Scoring of severity for treated patients was based on percentage of affected scalp area.

V was clipped by 5 bases and J by 7 bases; unmatched bases: 9. Germline V gene data show CDR1 as SGHTA and CDR2 as FQGNSA. This CDR3 has 14 amino acids. cDNA serving as the sequencing template came from extracted, reverse transcribed RNA. Using immunoSEQ multiplex PCR, the repertoire was profiled, and TCRdb retains in-frame clones only, with some absent. The sample records 150,000 or so clones, about three fifths being singletons. Indicated treatment: oral pan-JAK inhibitor, 5-10 mg twice daily. J is TRBJ1-2 and V is TRBV7-2, with 8 positions matching TRBD1. The clonotype was recovered from a human donor with alopecia areata. This specimen was CD4+ T cells sorted from blood, taken at week 4, from a patient treated with tofacitinib. DNA of the CDR3: TGTGCCAGCAGCCCGACAGGGGCTTTAGGTGGCTACACCTTC. Its protein product is CASSPTGALGGYTF.